This T cell receptor beta chain was sequenced in a study of cytomegalovirus exposure and HLA in healthy donors. Study results and limitations: It was about 180 TCR beta chains that were listed as cytomegalovirus-associated.

Libraries were prepared by immunoSEQ multiplex PCR; TCRdb keeps only in-frame clonotypes and omits some of them. The sample records 130,000 or so clones, about 91% being singletons. Worth noting for this clone: Antigen unknown.

This CDR3 has 14 amino acids. The V gene lost 5 bases and the J gene lost 7 bases, with 18 bases spanning the gap. The germline CDR1 and CDR2 sequences are MNHEY and SVGAGI. The rearrangement uses TRBV6-5 and TRBJ2-7; D possibly corresponds to TRBD2 (6 bases). Sequenced input: PBMCs. The receptor was derived from a woman younger than 30 in good health and CMV-seronegative. CDR3 amino acids: CASSPNSRGKEQYF. For the CDR3, the DNA is TGTGCCAGCAGTCCCAACTCCCGGGGGAAAGAGCAGTACTTC.